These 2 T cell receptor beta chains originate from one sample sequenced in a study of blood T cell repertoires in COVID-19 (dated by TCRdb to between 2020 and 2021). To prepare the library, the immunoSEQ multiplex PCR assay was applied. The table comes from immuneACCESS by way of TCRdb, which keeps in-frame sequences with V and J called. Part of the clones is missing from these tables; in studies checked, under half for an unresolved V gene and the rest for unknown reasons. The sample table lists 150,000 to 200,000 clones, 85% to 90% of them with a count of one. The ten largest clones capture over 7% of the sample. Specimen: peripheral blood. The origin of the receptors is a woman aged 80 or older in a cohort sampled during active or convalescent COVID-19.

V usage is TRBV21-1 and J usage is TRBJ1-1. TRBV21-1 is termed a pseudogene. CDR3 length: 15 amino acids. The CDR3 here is CASSLHGGTRTEAFF. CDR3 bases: TGTGCCAGCAGCCTTCACGGGGGGACTAGGACTGAAGCTTTCTTT.

Here the CDR3 reads CASSIVTGELFF. Written as DNA, the CDR3 is TGTGCCAGCAGCATCGTTACCGGGGAGCTGTTTTTT. The chain links TRBV7-9 to TRBJ2-2; D gene ambiguous. From germline, CDR1 is SEHNR and CDR2 FQNEAQ (reference sequence). The germline V and J ends were trimmed by 5 bases and 5 bases, with 6 bases remaining between them. The CDR3 runs to 12 residues.